Listed here are 20 T cell receptor beta chains from one sample, sequenced in a study of early T cells in non-severe SARS-CoV-2 infection (dated by TCRdb to the early 2020s). The library was made by 5' RACE. These reads were obtained on a NextSeq 500. Using fastp trimming at Q25 and MiXCR clonotype assembly, TCRdb reanalyzed the public sequencing data and kept in-frame beta chains. Each CDR3 protein gets just one entry, which takes the most common genes and DNA from the rows behind it. Within this sample are tens of thousands of distinct CDR3 sequences, with roughly 14% of them counted one time only. The ten largest clones take up roughly 4.3% of the sample. The specimen comprised whole blood, sampled at baseline. These receptor sequences come from an adult who was a healthcare worker with PCR-confirmed SARS-CoV-2 infection or an uninfected control (not recorded which).

The chain links TRBV6-6 to TRBJ2-3; D possibly corresponds to TRBD1 (6 bases). The V gene's germline CDR1 is MNHNY and CDR2 SVGAGI (reference sequence). V lost 2 bases and J 2 bases, leaving 17 bases between the germline ends. This CDR3 has 17 residues. CDR3 nucleotide sequence: TGTGCCAGCAGTTACGGAATTGACAGGAGATACACAGATACGCAGTATTTT. Its protein is CASSYGIDRRYTDTQYF.

V gene TRBV4-2 combines with J gene TRBJ2-7, with TRBD2 matching over 15 bases. This CDR3 is 15 amino acids long. Germline CDR1 is LGHNA and CDR2 is YNFKEQ. Losses at the gene ends were 3 bases for V and 7 bases for J; bases not matched to a gene: 4. The CDR3, as DNA: TGTGCCAGCAGCCACCCGGGACTAGCGGGGGGAGAGCAGTACTTC. Translated: CASSHPGLAGGEQYF.

The rearrangement uses TRBV12-3 or TRBV12-4 and TRBJ2-5; D may be TRBD1 or TRBD2 (5 bases each). Deletions cut 2 bases from V and 5 bases from J, with 15 bases between. The CDR3 is made up of 15 amino acids. DNA of the CDR3: TGTGCCAGCAGTTTAAGGGCCCTGGGGGAGGAGACCCAGTACTTC. It codes for CASSLRALGEETQYF.

The chain links TRBV3-1 to TRBJ2-7, with 14 bases that match TRBD2. Trimming removed 4 bases from V and 0 bases from J; junction bases left unmatched: 5. This CDR3 has 17 amino acids. Germline CDR1 reads LGHDT; CDR2 reads YNNKEL (reference sequence). As DNA, the CDR3 is TGTGCCAGCAGCCTCGGACTAGCGGGAGGACTCTCCTACGAGCAGTACTTC. It yields the protein CASSLGLAGGLSYEQYF.

Only a few counts were recorded for this clonotype. J is TRBJ2-7 and V is TRBV2; D might be TRBD2 (5 bases). The CDR3 runs 14 residues. CDR1 SNHLY and CDR2 FYNNEI come from the germline V gene. Trimming stripped 1 base from V and 3 bases from J, with 10 bases between. Here the CDR3 DNA reads TGTGCCAGCAGTGAAGATCCAGAGGGCTACGAGCAGTACTTC. Translation gives CASSEDPEGYEQYF.

The chain couples TRBV29-1 to TRBJ2-2; tentatively, D is TRBD1 or TRBD2 (5 bases each). The V end lost 5 bases, the J end lost 0 bases, and 10 bases lay between the germline ends. Germline-derived CDR1 and CDR2 are SQVTM and ANQGSEA. The CDR3 extends over 14 amino acids. The CDR3 DNA is TGCAGCGTTAGGGGACGCCCGAACACCGGGGAGCTGTTTTTT. The encoded protein is CSVRGRPNTGELFF.

This clonotype showed up just a few times. V gene TRBV7-2 combines with J gene TRBJ2-5, with D possibly matching TRBD2 (6 bases). The length of the CDR3 is 18 residues. Looked up from germline, CDR1 is SGHTA and CDR2 is FQGNSA. The germline V and J ends were trimmed by 1 base and 0 bases, with 18 bases remaining between them. The CDR3 reads CASSLGGRLGRDQETQYF. The CDR3, as DNA: TGTGCCAGCAGCTTAGGGGGTCGACTAGGGCGGGACCAAGAGACCCAGTACTTC.

V usage is TRBV29-1 and J usage is TRBJ2-3; unclear D gene. Looked up from germline, CDR1 is SQVTM and CDR2 is ANQGSEA. This CDR3 spans 10 amino acids. In DNA, the CDR3 is TGCGCGAGTTTCACAGATACGCAGTATTTT. It translates to CASFTDTQYF.

This clonotype occurred a few times. The rearrangement uses TRBV12-3 or TRBV12-4 and TRBJ2-7; D is perhaps TRBD2 (6 bases). The length of the CDR3 is 15 residues. The V and J ends lost 8 bases and 5 bases respectively, with 22 bases between them. CDR3 sequence reads: CASSPRRAGRNEQYF. In DNA, the CDR3 is TGTGCCAGCTCCCCCCGGAGGGCGGGAAGGAACGAGCAGTACTTC.

CDR3 in DNA: TGCAGTGCTAGGCGTCGTTCGAACACCGGGGAGCTGTTTTTT. Encoded protein: CSARRRSNTGELFF. The chain employs TRBV20-1 and TRBJ2-2, with D unresolved. Germline CDR1 reads DFQATT; CDR2 reads SNEGSKA (reference sequence). V gave up 3 bases and J gave up 0 bases, with 8 bases separating them. This CDR3 spans 14 amino acids.

This clonotype has only a few counts. The gene calls are TRBV10-1 and TRBJ2-5; D not certain. This CDR3 region has 15 residues. CDR1 and CDR2 (germline): WNHNN, SYGVQD (reference sequence). V dropped 4 bases and J dropped 6 bases, with 18 bases sitting between them. In DNA form, the CDR3 reads TGCGCCAGCAGTGCCTCGAGTGGGAATGGGAAGACCCAGTACTTC. It is translated as CASSASSGNGKTQYF.

The genes are TRBV6-1 and TRBJ2-3; D is undetermined. Germline-derived CDR1 and CDR2 are MNHNS and SASEGT. CDR3 length: 15 amino acids. V was cut by 2 bases and J by 2 bases, with 11 bases left in between. The CDR3 sequence is CASSEITAATDTQYF. The CDR3 nucleotides read TGTGCCAGCAGTGAAATTACAGCAGCCACAGATACGCAGTATTTT.

This clonotype showed up just a few times. The chain couples TRBV5-1 to TRBJ2-3, with 7 bases fitting TRBD2. The V and J ends lost 0 bases and 5 bases, in that order; junction bases with no gene match: 18. Per germline, CDR1 SGHRS and CDR2 YFSETQ. This CDR3 has 19 amino acids. The CDR3 is CASSLDPGGRGSGRDTQYF. As DNA, the CDR3 is TGCGCCAGCAGCTTGGATCCGGGAGGAAGGGGATCGGGGAGAGATACGCAGTATTTT.

The rearrangement uses TRBV27 and TRBJ1-6; 7 bases line up with TRBD1. From germline, CDR1 is MNHEY and CDR2 SMNVEV (reference sequence). The CDR3 length is 15 residues. V lost 2 bases and J lost 7; bases outside the gene matches: 5. CDR3 sequence (DNA): TGTGCCAGCAGTTTAAGGCCAGGGGGAAATTCACCCCTCCACTTT. Amino acids: CASSLRPGGNSPLHF.

A few counts support this clonotype. This sequence joins TRBV18 and TRBJ2-1; the D is unclear. From germline, CDR1 is KGHSH and CDR2 LQKENI. Trimming stripped 0 bases from V and 2 bases from J, with 8 bases between. The CDR3 loop spans 15 amino acids. The CDR3 loop is CASSPPRSTYNEQFF. For the CDR3, the DNA is TGTGCCAGCTCACCACCACGCTCCACCTACAATGAGCAGTTCTTC.

The V call is TRBV5-5, the J call TRBJ2-1, with 7 bases lining up with TRBD2. V trimming: 0 bases; J trimming: 3 bases; junction bases outside the gene matches: 9. The germline V gene has CDR1 SGHKS and CDR2 YYEKEE (reference sequence). CDR3 length: 17 amino acids. This chain's CDR3 is CASSLARGDRLYNEQFF. CDR3 bases: TGTGCCAGCAGCTTGGCCCGGGGGGATAGGCTCTACAATGAGCAGTTCTTC.

This clonotype came up a few times. The V and J genes are TRBV7-9 and TRBJ2-7; 13 bases fit TRBD2. V was pared by 7 bases and J by 2 bases, with 5 bases of the junction left unmatched. Germline lookup yields CDR1 SEHNR and CDR2 FQNEAQ (reference sequence). CDR3 length: 15 residues. The CDR3, as DNA: TGTGCCAGCAACCAGGGGACTAGCGGGACCTACGAGCAGTACTTC. It encodes CASNQGTSGTYEQYF.

The sample holds many counts of this clonotype. The chain uses TRBV11-1 and TRBJ2-1; D is unclear. Germline assignment: CDR1 SGHAT and CDR2 FQDESV (reference sequence). This CDR3 spans 14 amino acids. Trimming took 3 bases from V and 8 from J, leaving 14 bases between them. In nucleotides, the CDR3 is TGTGCCAGCAGCTTCGGGTTCTCTGGGGATGAGCAGTTCTTC. It encodes CASSFGFSGDEQFF.

This clonotype was seen only a few times. V is TRBV7-9 and J is TRBJ2-2; D is unclear. The CDR3 covers 15 residues. From germline, CDR1 is SEHNR and CDR2 FQNEAQ (reference sequence). V was shortened by 0 bases and J by 5 bases, with 10 bases between the two germline ends. In nucleotides, the CDR3 is TGTGCCAGCAGCTTAGCGCAAGTAGGGACCGGGGAGCTGTTTTTT. Translation gives CASSLAQVGTGELFF.

This clonotype was found a few times. CDR3 in DNA: TGTGCCAGCACCCCATGGGACAGGGCCCGAAATGAGCAGTTCTTC. It codes for CASTPWDRARNEQFF. V and J are TRBV5-5 and TRBJ2-1, with 9 bases fitting TRBD1. The germline gives CDR1 SGHKS, CDR2 YYEKEE (reference sequence). The CDR3 covers 15 residues. The V segment lost 6 bases and the J segment 7 bases; nucleotides outside the gene matches: 11. The entire variable domain, with the rest obtained from reference TRBV5-5 and TRBJ2-1, is as follows: DAGVTQSPTHLIKTRGQQVTLRCSPISGHKSVSWYQQVLGQGPQFIFQYYEKEERGRGNFPDRFSARQFPNYSSELNVNALLLGDSALYLCASTPWDRARNEQFFGPGTRLTVL.